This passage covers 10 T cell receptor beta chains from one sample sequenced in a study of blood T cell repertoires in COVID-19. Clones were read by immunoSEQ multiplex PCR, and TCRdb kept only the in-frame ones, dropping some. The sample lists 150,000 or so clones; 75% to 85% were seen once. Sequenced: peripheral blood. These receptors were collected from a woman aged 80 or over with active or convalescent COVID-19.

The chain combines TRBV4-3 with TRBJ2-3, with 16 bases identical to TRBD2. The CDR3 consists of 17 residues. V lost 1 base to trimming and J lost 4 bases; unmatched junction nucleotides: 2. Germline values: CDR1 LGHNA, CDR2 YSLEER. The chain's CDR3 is CASSQAGLAGGADTQYF. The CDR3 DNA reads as TGCGCCAGCAGCCAAGCGGGACTAGCGGGGGGGGCAGATACGCAGTATTTT.

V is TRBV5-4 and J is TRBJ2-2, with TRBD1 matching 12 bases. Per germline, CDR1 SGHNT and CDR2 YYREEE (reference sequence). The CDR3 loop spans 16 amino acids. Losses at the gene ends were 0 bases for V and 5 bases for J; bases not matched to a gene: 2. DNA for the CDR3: TGTGCCAGCAGCTTGGGGGACAGGGGGCTAACCGGGGAGCTGTTTTTT. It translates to CASSLGDRGLTGELFF.

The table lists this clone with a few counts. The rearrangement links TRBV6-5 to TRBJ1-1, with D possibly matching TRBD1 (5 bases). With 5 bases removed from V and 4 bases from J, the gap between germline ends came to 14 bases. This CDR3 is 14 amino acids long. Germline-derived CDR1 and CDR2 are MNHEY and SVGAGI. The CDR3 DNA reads TGTGCCAGCAGTCCCGGGGGTTTAGGCACTGAAGCTTTCTTT. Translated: CASSPGGLGTEAFF.

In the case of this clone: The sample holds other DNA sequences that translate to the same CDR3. The CDR3 DNA is TGTGCCAGCTCACCGGGACAGGGTAATGAAAAACTGTTTTTT. Translation gives CASSPGQGNEKLFF. The chain links TRBV18 to TRBJ1-4, with 9 bases aligning to TRBD1. The CDR3 extends over 14 amino acids. The trim removed 3 bases at V and 4 bases at J, leaving 0 bases unmatched. CDR1 KGHSH and CDR2 LQKENI come from the germline V gene. Full variable domain (remainder filled in from reference TRBV18 and TRBJ1-4): NAGVMQNPRHLVRRRGQEARLRCSPMKGHSHVYWYRQLPEEGLKFMVYLQKENIIDESGMPKERFSAEFPKEGPSILRIQQVVRGDSAAYFCASSPGQGNEKLFFGSGTQLSVL.

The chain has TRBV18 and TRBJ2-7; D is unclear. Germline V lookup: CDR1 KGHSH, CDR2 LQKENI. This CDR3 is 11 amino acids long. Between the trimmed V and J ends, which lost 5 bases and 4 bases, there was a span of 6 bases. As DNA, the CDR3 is TGTGCCAGCTCAGACATATACGAGCAGTACTTC. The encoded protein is CASSDIYEQYF.

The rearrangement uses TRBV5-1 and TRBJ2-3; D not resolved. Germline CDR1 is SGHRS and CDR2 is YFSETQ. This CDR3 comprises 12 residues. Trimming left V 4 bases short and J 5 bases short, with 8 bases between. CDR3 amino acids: CASSTGGDTQYF. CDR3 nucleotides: TGCGCCAGCAGCACCGGCGGAGATACGCAGTATTTT.

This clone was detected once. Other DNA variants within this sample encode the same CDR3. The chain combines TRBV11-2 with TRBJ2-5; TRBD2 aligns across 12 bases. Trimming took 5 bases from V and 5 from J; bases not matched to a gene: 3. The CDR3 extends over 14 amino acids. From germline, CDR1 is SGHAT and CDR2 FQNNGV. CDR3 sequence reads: CASSPTSGGETQYF. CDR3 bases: TGTGCCAGCAGCCCTACTAGCGGGGGGGAGACCCAGTACTTC.

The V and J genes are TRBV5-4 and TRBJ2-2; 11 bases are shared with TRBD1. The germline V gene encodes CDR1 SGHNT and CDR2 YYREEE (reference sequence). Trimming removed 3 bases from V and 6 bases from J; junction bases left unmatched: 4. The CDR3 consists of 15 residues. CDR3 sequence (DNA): TGTGCCAGCAGCTCGCCGGGACAGGGGGCCGGGGAGCTGTTTTTT. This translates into CASSSPGQGAGELFF.

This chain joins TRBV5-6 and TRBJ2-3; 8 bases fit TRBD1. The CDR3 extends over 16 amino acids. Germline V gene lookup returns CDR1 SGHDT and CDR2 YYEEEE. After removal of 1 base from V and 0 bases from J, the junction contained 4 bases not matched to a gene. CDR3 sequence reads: CASSLMDRVSTDTQYF. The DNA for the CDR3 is TGTGCCAGCAGCTTGATGGACAGGGTCAGCACAGATACGCAGTATTTT.

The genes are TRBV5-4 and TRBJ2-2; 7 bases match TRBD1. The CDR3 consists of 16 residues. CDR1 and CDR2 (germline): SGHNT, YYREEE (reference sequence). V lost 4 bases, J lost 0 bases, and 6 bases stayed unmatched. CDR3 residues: CASSPPGQTNTGELFF. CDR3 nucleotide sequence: TGTGCCAGCAGCCCACCGGGACAGACGAACACCGGGGAGCTGTTTTTT.